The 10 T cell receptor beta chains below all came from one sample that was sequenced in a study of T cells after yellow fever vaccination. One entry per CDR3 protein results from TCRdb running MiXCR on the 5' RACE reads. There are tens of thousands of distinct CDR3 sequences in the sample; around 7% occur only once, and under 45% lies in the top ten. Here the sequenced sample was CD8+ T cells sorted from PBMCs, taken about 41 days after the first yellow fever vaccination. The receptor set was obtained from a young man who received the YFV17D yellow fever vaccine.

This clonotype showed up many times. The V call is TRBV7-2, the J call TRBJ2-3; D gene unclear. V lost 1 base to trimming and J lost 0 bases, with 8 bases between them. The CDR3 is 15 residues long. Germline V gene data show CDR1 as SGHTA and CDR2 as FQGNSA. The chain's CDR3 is CASSLVLTSTDTQYF. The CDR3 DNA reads TGTGCCAGCAGCTTAGTACTGACTAGCACAGATACGCAGTATTTT.

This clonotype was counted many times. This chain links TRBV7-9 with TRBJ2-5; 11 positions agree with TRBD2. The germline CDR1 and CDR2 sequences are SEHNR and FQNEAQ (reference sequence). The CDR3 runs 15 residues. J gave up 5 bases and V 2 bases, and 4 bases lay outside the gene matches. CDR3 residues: CASSLYSGGAETQYF. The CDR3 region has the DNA TGTGCCAGCAGCTTATATAGCGGGGGGGCCGAGACCCAGTACTTC.

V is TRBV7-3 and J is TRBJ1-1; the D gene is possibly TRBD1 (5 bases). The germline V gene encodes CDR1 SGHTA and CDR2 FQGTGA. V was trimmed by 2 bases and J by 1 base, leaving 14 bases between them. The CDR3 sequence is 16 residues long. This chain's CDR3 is CASSLEGPAGNTEAFF. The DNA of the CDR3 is TGTGCCAGCAGCTTAGAGGGGCCCGCGGGGAACACTGAAGCTTTCTTT.

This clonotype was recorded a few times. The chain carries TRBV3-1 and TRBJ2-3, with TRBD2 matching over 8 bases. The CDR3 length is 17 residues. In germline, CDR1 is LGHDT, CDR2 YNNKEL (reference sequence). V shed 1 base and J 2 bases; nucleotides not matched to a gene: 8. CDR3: CASSQAQPGLDTDTQYF. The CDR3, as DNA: TGTGCCAGCAGCCAAGCCCAGCCGGGACTAGACACAGATACGCAGTATTTT.

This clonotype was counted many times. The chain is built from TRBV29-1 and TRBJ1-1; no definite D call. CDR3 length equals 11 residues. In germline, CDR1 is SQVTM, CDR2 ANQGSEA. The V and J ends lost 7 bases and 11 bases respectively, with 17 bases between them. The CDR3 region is CSAVVLARAFF. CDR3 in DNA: TGCAGCGCGGTAGTTCTGGCTCGGGCTTTCTTT.

CDR3 protein: CASSFRGGQVIFF. The CDR3 nucleotides are TGTGCCAGCAGCTTTCGGGGGGGACAGGTCATATTCTTC. The V call is TRBV7-9, the J call TRBJ2-1; D tentatively fits TRBD1 or TRBD2 (8 bases each). V shed 3 bases and J shed 16 bases, with 19 bases lying between them. Germline-derived CDR1 and CDR2 are SEHNR and FQNEAQ (reference sequence). The CDR3 has 13 amino acids.

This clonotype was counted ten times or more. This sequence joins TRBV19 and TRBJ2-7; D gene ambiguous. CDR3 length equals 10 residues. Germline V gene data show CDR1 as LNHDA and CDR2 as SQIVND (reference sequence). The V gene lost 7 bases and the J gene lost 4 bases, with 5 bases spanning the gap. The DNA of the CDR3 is TGTGCCAGTAAAGGGTACGAGCAGTACGTC. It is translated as CASKGYEQYV.

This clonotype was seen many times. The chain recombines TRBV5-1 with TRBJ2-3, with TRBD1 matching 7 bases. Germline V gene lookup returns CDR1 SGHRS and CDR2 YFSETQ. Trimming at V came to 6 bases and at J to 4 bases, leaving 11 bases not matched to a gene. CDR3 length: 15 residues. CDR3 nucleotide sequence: TGCGCCAGCACTCCCGGACAGGTGGGAGCAGATACGCAGTATTTT. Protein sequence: CASTPGQVGADTQYF.

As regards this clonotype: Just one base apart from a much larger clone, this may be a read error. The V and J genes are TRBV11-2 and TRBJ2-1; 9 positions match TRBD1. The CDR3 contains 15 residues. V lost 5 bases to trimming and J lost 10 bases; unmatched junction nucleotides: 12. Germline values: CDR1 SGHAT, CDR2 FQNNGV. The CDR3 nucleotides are TGTGCCAGCAGCAGTACAGGGGGCTATATGGGGGAGCAGTTCTTC. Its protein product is CASSSTGGYMGEQFF. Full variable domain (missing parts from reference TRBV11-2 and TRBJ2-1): EAGVAQSPRYKIIEKRQSVAFWCNPISGHATLYWYQQILGQGPKLLIQFQNNGVVDDSQLPKDRFSAERLKGVDSTLKIQPAKLEDSAVYLCASSSTGGYMGEQFFGPGTRLTVL.

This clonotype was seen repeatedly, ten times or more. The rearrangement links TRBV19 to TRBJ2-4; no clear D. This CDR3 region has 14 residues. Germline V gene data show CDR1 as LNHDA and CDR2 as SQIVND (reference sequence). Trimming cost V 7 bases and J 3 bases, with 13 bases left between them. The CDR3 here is CASTPVGRKNIQYF. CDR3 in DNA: TGTGCCAGTACCCCGGTGGGTCGCAAAAACATTCAGTACTTC.